The T cell receptor (beta chain) described here comes from a study of vaccination effects on CD4 cells after COVID-19. Study details: Two-dose BNT162b2 or mRNA-1273 vaccination was given to participants.

Expansion of antigen-specific CD4+ T cells with viral peptide pools was carried out by the ViraFEST assay before sequencing. At the end of around eleven days of culture, CD4+ T cells were isolated. Nucleocapsid antibodies were negative in the vaccine recipients, who had never had SARS-CoV-2 infection. About 2 million PBMC per well received 9 to 10 IU/ml IL-2 and approximately 9.2 ug/ml peptides in culture. The CDR3 contains 14 residues. Per germline, CDR1 SGHRS and CDR2 YFSETQ. Trimming pared 3 bases from V and 4 bases from J, leaving 13 bases between. General study points: Long after vaccination, the clones induced by infection and by vaccine shrank markedly in size.

Of note for this clone: Its antigen remains unidentified.

Measured with immunoSEQ multiplex PCR; TCRdb has only the in-frame clones, and not every one. Here the sample spans tens of thousands of clones, 81% being singletons. The input for sequencing was CD4+ T cells from PBMCs cultured with HCoV-229E spike peptides, taken before COVID-19 vaccination. The receptor was derived from a human donor who received a COVID-19 vaccine. The chain uses TRBV5-1 and TRBJ1-1, with D perhaps TRBD1 (6 bases). The CDR3 DNA reads TGCGCCAGCAGCTCACAGGGCGGGGGCACTGAAGCTTTCTTT. This codes for CASSSQGGGTEAFF.